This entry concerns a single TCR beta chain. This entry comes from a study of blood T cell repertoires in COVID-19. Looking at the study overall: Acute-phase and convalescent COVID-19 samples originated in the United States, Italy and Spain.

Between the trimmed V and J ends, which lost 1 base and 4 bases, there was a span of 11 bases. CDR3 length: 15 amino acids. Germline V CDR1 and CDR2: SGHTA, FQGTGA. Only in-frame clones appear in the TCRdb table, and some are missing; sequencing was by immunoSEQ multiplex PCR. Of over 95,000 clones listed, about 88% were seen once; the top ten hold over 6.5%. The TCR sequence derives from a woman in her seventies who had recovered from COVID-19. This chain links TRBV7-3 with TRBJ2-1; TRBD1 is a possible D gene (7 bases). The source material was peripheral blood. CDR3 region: CASSLIAGGYNEQFF. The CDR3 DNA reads TGTGCCAGCAGCTTAATCGCAGGGGGGTACAATGAGCAGTTCTTC.